This TCR beta chain was sequenced during a study of blood T cell repertoires in COVID-19 (dated by TCRdb to 2019 to 2021). Regarding the study in general: Collaborator samples came from the United States, Italy and Spain and covered acute and convalescent phases of COVID-19. The prospective study material was composed of cDNA or gDNA derived from T cells, B-cell-depleted T cells, or PBMCs. The dataset comprised deeply sampled blood TCRbeta repertoires from subjects exposed to, actively infected with, or recovered from COVID-19. The repertoires were released in a freely available public database meant as a resource for research on the immune response to SARS-CoV-2. The samples were drawn from two sources: the first 160 participants of the ongoing ImmuneRACE study, and approximately 1,300 subjects contributed by 6 global collaborators. The sample metadata nearly always contained a de-identified subject ID, COVID-19 status, age in years and sex. Where available, HLA class I and class II types were taken from metadata supplied by the sample provider and were not determined by assay-based typing.

With regard to this clone: It lacks a known antigen. One base away there is no much larger clone; base qualities are not given.

Participants in the prospective study were aged roughly 18 to 89 years, lived in 20 to 25 United States geographic areas, and enrolled through a virtual design. Cohort assignment in the prospective study relied on participant-reported clinical history from a screening survey and a study questionnaire. ImmuneRACE Cohort 3 recovered participants were defined by two consecutive negative NP/OP PCR tests, healthcare professional clearance, or symptom resolution. In the prospective study, mobile phlebotomists collected whole blood, serum and a nasopharyngeal or oropharyngeal swab from each participant. Prospective study participants could optionally give additional blood draws and questionnaires over an approximately two-month period. Blood samples from the prospective study were shipped frozen or at room temperature prior to DNA extraction. The immunoSEQ Assay, a bias-controlled multiplex PCR, was used to amplify TCRbeta CDR3 regions from genomic DNA. The original methods were these. The number of nucleated cells in each sample was estimated by amplification of reference gene primers within the assay. To quantify the absolute abundance of each unique TCRbeta CDR3 rearrangement, sequence reads were collapsed and filtered. For each sample, productive Simpson clonality was calculated as the square root of Simpson's diversity index over productive rearrangements. Here the immuneACCESS table is served through TCRdb, limited to in-frame sequences with V and J called. Missing clones are a known gap in these copies; in checked studies unresolved V genes cover under half, and the rest lacks a known reason. V, J and clone size are those of that table, while D and trimming were read from the DNA. For this sample the table gives about 220,000 clones, of which just under 85% were detected only once. The biggest ten clones account for around 16% of the sample.

According to the germline V gene, CDR1 reads SGHAT and CDR2 reads FQNNGV. The CDR3, from cysteine to phenylalanine, totals 14 residues. CDR3 DNA is the only sequence kept; it has 42 bases, read in frame from the first base. At the junction V is shortened by 0 bases and J by 4 bases, with 10 bases in between. On the study overall, not on this receptor specifically: Clinical and demographic metadata were provided uncurated, with the amount varying by source and participant.

The sequence was obtained from a man aged 35 to 55 who had recovered from COVID-19. Sequenced material: PBMCs or T cells enriched from blood (not recorded which). The chain couples TRBV11-2 to TRBJ2-7; the D region possibly corresponds to TRBD1 (5 bases align). The CDR3 in this case is CASSLEGAVYEQYF. The DNA sequence is TGTGCCAGCAGCTTAGAAGGGGCCGTTTACGAGCAGTACTTC.